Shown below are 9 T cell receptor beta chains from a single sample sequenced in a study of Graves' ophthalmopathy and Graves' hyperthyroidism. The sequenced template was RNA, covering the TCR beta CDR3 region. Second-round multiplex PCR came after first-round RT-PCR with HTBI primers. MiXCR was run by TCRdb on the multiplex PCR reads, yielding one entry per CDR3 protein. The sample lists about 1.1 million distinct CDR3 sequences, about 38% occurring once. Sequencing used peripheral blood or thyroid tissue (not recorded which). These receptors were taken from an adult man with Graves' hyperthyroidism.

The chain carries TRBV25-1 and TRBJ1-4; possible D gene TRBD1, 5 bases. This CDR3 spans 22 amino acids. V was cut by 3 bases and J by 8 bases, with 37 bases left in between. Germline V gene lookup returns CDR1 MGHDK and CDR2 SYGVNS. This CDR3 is CASSDSATSGTVLLAGTEKLFF. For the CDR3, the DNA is TGTGCCAGCAGTGATTCCGCCACCTCCGGGACCGTACTTTTAGCAGGGACGGAAAAACTGTTTTTT. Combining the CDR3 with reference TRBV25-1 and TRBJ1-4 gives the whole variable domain EADIYQTPRYLVIGTGKKITLECSQTMGHDKMYWYQQDPGMELHLIHYSYGVNSTEKGDLSSESTVSRIRTEHFPLTLESARPSHTSQYLCASSDSATSGTVLLAGTEKLFFGSGTQLSVL.

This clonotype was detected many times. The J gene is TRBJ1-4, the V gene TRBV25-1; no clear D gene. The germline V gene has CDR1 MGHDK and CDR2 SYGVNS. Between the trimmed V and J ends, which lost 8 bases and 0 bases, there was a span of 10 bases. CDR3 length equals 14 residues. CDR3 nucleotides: TGTGCCAGCGGAGGGAGTGCAACTAATGAAAAACTGTTTTTT. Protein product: CASGGSATNEKLFF.

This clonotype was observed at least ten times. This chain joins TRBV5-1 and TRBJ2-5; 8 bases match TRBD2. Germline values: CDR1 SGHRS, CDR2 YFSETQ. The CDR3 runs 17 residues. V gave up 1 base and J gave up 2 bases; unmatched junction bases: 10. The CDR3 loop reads CASSLSSSSSGQETQYF. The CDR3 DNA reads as TGCGCCAGCAGCTTGTCCAGTTCGTCTAGCGGGCAAGAGACCCAGTACTTC.

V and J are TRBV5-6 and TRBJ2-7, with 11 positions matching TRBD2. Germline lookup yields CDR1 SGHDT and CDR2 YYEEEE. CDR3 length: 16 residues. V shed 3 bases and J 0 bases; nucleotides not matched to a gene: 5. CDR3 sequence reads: CASSSITSGGSYEQYF. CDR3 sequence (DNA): TGTGCCAGCAGCTCGATTACTAGCGGGGGCTCCTACGAGCAGTACTTC. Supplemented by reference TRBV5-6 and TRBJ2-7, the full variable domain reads DAGVTQSPTHLIKTRGQQVTLRCSPKSGHDTVSWYQQALGQGPQFIFQYYEEEERQRGNFPDRFSGHQFPNYSSELNVNALLLGDSALYLCASSSITSGGSYEQYFGPGTRLTVT.

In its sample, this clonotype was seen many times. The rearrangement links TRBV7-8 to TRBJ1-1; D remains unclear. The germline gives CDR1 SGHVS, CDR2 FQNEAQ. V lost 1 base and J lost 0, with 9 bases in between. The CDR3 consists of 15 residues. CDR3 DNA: TGTGCCAGCAGCTTAGTGGCGCGGATGAACACTGAAGCTTTCTTT. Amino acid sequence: CASSLVARMNTEAFF. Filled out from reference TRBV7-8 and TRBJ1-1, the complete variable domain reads GAGVSQSPRYKVAKRGQDVALRCDPISGHVSLFWYQQALGQGPEFLTYFQNEAQLDKSGLPSDRFFAERPEGSVSTLKIQRTQQEDSAVYLCASSLVARMNTEAFFGQGTRLTVV.

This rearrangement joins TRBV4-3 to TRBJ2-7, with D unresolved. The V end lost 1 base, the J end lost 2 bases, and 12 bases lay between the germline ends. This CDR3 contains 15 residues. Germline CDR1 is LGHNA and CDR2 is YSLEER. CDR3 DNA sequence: TGCGCCAGCAGCCAAGCTGCCGGCCAGCCCTACGAGCAGTACTTC. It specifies CASSQAAGQPYEQYF.

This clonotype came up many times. The CDR3 bases are TGCAGTGCTCCCGGGGTCCATCAGCCCCAGCATTTT. It codes for CSAPGVHQPQHF. The chain is built from TRBV20-1 and TRBJ1-5, with unresolved D. The CDR3 sequence is 12 residues long. V was shortened by 5 bases and J by 5 bases, with 10 bases between the two germline ends. In germline, CDR1 is DFQATT, CDR2 SNEGSKA (reference sequence).

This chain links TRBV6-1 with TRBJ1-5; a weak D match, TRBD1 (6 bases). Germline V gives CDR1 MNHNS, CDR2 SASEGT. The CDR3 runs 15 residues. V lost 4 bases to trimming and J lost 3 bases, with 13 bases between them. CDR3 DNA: TGTGCCAGCAGTGCCGGGGACACCCACAATCAGCCCCAGCATTTT. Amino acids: CASSAGDTHNQPQHF.

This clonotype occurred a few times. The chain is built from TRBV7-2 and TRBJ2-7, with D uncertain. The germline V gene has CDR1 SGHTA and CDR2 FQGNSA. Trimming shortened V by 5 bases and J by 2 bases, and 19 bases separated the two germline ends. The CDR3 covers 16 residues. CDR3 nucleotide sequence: TGTGCCAGCAGCCAAGGAATCAGTGGGGATCCCTACGAGCAGTACTTC. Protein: CASSQGISGDPYEQYF. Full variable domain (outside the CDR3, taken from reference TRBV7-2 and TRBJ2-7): GAGVSQSPSNKVTEKGKDVELRCDPISGHTALYWYRQSLGQGLEFLIYFQGNSAPDKSGLPSDRFSAERTGGSVSTLTIQRTQQEDSAVYLCASSQGISGDPYEQYFGPGTRLTVT.